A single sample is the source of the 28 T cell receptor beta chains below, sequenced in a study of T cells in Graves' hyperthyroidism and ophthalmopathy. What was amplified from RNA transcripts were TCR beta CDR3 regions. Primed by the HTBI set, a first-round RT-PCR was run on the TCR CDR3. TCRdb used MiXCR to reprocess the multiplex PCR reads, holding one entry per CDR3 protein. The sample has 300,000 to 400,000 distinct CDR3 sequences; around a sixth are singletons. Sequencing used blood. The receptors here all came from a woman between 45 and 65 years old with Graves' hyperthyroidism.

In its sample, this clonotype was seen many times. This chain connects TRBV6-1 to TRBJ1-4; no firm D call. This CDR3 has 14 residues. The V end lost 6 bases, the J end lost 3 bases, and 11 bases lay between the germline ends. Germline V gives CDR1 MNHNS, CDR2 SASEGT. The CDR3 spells CASSYGRSNEKLFF. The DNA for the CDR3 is TGTGCCAGCAGCTATGGACGGTCTAATGAAAAACTGTTTTTT.

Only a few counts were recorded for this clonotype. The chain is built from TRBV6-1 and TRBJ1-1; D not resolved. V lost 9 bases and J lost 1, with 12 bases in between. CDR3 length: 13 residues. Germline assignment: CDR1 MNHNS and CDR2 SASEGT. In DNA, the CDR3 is TGTGCCAGTCGTAACCGGGGGAACACTGAAGCTTTCTTT. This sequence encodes CASRNRGNTEAFF.

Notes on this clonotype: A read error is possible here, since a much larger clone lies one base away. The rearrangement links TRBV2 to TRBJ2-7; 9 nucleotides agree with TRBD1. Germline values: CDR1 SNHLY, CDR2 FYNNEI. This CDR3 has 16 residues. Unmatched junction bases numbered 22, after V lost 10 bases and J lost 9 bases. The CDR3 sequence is CAISPAVGQGTHGQYF. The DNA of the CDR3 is TGTGCCATCAGCCCCGCAGTCGGACAGGGGACACACGGGCAGTACTTC.

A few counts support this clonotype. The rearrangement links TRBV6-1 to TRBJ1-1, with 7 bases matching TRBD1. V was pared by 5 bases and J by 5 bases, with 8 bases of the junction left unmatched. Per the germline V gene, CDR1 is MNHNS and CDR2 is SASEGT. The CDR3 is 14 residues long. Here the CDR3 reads CASSTARGWTEAFF. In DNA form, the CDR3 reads TGTGCCAGCAGTACCGCCAGGGGGTGGACTGAAGCTTTCTTT.

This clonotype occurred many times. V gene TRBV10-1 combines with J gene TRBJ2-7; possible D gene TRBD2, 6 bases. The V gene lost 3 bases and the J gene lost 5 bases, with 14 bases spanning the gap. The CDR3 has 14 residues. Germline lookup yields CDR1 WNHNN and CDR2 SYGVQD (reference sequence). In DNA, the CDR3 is TGCGCCAGCAGTGAAGGAGGGTTTCTGGACGAGCAGTACTTC. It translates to CASSEGGFLDEQYF.

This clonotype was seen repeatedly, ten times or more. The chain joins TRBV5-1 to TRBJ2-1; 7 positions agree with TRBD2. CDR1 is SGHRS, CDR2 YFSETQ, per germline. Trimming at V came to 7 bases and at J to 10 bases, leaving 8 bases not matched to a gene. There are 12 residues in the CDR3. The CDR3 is CASFQSGAEQFF. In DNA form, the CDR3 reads TGCGCCAGCTTTCAGAGCGGGGCGGAGCAGTTCTTC.

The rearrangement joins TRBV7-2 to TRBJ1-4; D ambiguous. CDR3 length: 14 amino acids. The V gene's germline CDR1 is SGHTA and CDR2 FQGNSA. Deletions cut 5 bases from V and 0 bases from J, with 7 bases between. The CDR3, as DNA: TGTGCCAGCAGCCTCATTGCAACTAATGAAAAACTGTTTTTT. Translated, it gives CASSLIATNEKLFF.

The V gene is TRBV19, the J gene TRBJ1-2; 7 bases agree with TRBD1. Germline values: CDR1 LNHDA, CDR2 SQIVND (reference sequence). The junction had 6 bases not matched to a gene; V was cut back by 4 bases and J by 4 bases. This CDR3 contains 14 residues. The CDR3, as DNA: TGTGCCAGTAGTACGTCGACAGGGAGCTATGGCTACACCTTC. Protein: CASSTSTGSYGYTF.

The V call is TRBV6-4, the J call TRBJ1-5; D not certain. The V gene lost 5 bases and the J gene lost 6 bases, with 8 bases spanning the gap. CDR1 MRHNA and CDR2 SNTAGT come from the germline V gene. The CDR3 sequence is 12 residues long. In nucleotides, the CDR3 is TGTGCCAGCAGTAAAGAGGGTCAGCCCCAGCATTTT. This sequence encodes CASSKEGQPQHF.

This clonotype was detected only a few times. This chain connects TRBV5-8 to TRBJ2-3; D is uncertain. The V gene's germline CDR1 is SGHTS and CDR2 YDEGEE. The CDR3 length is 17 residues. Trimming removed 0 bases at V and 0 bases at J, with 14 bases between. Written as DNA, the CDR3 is TGTGCCAGCAGCTTGGCCCCCGTGACTGGGAGCACAGATACGCAGTATTTT. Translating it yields CASSLAPVTGSTDTQYF.

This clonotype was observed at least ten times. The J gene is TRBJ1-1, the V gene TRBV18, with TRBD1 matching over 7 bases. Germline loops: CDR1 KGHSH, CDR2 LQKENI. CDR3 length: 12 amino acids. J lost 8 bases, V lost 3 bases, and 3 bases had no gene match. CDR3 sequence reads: CASSPQGEEAFF. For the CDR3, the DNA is TGTGCCAGCTCACCGCAGGGGGAAGAAGCTTTCTTT. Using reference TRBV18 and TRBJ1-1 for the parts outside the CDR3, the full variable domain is NAGVMQNPRHLVRRRGQEARLRCSPMKGHSHVYWYRQLPEEGLKFMVYLQKENIIDESGMPKERFSAEFPKEGPSILRIQQVVRGDSAAYFCASSPQGEEAFFGQGTRLTVV.

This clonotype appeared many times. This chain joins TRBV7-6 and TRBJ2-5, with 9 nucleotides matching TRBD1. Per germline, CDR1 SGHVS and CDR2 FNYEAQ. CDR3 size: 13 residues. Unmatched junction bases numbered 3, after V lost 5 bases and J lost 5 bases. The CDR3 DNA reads TGTGCCAGCAGCAGGGACAGGGCCGAGACCCAGTACTTC. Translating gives CASSRDRAETQYF.

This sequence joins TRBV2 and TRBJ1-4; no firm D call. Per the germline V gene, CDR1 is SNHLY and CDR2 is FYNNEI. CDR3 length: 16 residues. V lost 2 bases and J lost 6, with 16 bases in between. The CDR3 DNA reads TGTGCCAGCAGTGAAAACGTGGGCCTCCCACATGAAAAACTGTTTTTT. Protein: CASSENVGLPHEKLFF.

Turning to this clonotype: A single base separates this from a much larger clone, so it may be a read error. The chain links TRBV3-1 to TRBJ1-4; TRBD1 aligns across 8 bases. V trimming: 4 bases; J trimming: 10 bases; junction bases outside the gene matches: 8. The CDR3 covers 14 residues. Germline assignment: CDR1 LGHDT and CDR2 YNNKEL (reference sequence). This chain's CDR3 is CASSRGQGGGKLFF. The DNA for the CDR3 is TGTGCCAGCAGCCGTGGACAGGGAGGAGGAAAACTGTTTTTT.

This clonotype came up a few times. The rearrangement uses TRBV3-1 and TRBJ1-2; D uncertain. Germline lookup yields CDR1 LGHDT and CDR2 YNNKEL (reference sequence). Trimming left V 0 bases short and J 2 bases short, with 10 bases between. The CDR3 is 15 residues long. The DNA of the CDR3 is TGTGCCAGCAGCCAAGAGGGCAGTCTAAACTATGGCTACACCTTC. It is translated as CASSQEGSLNYGYTF.

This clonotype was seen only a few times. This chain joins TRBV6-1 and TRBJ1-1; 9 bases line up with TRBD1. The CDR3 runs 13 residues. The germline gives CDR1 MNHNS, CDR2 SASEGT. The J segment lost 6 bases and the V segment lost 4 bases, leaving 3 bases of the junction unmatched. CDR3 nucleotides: TGTGCCAGCAGTGGGGACAGGGTATCTGAAGCTTTCTTT. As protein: CASSGDRVSEAFF.

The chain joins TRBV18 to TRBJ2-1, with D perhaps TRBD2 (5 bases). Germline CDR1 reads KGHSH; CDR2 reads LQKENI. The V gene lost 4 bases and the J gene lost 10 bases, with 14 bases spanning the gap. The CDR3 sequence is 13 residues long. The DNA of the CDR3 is TGTGCCAGCTCACTACTCCGGGAAGGGGAGCAGTTCTTC. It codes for CASSLLREGEQFF.

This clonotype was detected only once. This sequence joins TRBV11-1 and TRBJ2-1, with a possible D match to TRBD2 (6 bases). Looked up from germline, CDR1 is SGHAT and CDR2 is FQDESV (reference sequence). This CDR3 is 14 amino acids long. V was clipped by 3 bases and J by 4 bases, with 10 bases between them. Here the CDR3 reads CASSFGGEYNEQFF. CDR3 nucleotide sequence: TGTGCCAGCAGCTTCGGCGGGGAGTACAATGAGCAGTTCTTC.

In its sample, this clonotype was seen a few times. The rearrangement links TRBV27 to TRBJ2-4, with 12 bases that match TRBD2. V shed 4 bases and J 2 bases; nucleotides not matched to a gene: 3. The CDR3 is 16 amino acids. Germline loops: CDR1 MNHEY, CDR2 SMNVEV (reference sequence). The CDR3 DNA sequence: TGTGCCAGCAGTTCTAGCGGGGGGGCTTCCAAAAACATTCAGTACTTC. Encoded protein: CASSSSGGASKNIQYF.

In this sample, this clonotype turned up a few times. The CDR3 here is CASSSSSGRGSGELFF. The CDR3 DNA is TGTGCCAGCAGCTCTTCGTCAGGCAGGGGATCCGGGGAGCTGTTTTTT. The gene calls are TRBV7-2 and TRBJ2-2; tentatively, D is TRBD1 (6 bases). This CDR3 is 16 amino acids long. The V and J ends lost 4 bases and 6 bases respectively, with 18 bases between them. Germline V CDR1 and CDR2: SGHTA, FQGNSA.

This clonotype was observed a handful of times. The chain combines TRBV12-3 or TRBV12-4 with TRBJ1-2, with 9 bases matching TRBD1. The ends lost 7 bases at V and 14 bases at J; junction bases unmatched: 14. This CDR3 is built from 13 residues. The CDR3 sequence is CASTRPGQGSVTF. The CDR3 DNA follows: TGTGCCAGCACCCGGCCGGGACAGGGAAGTGTTACCTTC.

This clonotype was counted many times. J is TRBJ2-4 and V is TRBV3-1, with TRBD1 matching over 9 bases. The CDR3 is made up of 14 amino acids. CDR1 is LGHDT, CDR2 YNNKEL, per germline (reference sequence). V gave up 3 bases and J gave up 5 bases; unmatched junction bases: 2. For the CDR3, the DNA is TGTGCCAGCAGCCATCGGACAGGGGAAAACATTCAGTACTTC. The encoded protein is CASSHRTGENIQYF.

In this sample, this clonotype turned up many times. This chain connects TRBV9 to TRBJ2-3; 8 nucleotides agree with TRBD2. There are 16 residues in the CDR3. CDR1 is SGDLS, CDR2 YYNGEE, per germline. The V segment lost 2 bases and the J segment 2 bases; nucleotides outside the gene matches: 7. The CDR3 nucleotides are TGTGCCAGCAGCGTCGGAGCGGGGGCTTTCACAGATACGCAGTATTTT. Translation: CASSVGAGAFTDTQYF.

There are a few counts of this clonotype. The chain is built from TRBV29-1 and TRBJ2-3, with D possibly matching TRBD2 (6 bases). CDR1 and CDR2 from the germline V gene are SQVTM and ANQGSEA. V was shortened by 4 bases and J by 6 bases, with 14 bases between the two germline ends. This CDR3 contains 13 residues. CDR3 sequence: CSVAAEGWDTQYF. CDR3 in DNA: TGCAGCGTTGCCGCGGAGGGGTGGGATACGCAGTATTTT.

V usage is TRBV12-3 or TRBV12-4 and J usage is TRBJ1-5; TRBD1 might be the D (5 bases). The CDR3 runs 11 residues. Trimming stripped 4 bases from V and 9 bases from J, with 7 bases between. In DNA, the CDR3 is TGTGCCAGCAGTTCGAGGGGGCCCCAGCATTTT. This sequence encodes CASSSRGPQHF.

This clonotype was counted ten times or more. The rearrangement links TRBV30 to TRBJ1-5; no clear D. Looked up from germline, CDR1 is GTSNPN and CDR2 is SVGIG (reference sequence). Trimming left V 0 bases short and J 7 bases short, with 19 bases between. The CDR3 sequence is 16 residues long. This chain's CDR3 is CAWSVPLSFGGQPQHF. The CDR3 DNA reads TGTGCCTGGAGTGTACCTCTATCATTTGGAGGGCAGCCCCAGCATTTT.

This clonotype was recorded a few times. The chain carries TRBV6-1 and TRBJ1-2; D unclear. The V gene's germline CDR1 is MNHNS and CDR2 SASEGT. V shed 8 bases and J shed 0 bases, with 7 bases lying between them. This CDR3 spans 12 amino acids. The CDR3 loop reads CASLWANYGYTF. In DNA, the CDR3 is TGTGCCAGCCTGTGGGCTAACTATGGCTACACCTTC.

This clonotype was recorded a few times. The CDR3 bases are TGTGCCAGCAGCTTTTGGGGGAACACCGGGGAGCTGTTTTTT. Its protein product is CASSFWGNTGELFF. The chain has TRBV7-9 and TRBJ2-2; D is ambiguous. Trimming left V 3 bases short and J 1 base short, with 6 bases between. This CDR3 is 14 amino acids long. From germline, CDR1 is SEHNR and CDR2 FQNEAQ (reference sequence).